These 32 T cell receptor beta chains were sequenced from one sample in a study of CD8 T cells in Susac syndrome. Reverse transcription of roughly 0.45 to 1 ug RNA used random hexamers. TCRdb reprocessed the immunoSEQ multiplex PCR reads with MiXCR, giving one entry per CDR3 protein. The sample shows approximately 130,000 distinct CDR3 sequences, under 95% of them seen only once. Sequences were obtained from CD8+ T cells from PBMCs. Receptors originate from a human donor with multiple sclerosis.

V usage is TRBV11-3 and J usage is TRBJ2-2; D is possibly TRBD1 (5 bases). The CDR3 totals 16 residues. Trimming stripped 3 bases from V and 4 bases from J, with 15 bases between. Germline CDR1 and CDR2: SGHNT and YENEEA. The CDR3 reads CASSFAAGPGTGELFF. As DNA, the CDR3 is TGTGCCAGCAGCTTCGCCGCAGGGCCGGGCACCGGGGAGCTGTTTTTT.

The genes are TRBV5-6 and TRBJ2-5; tentative D call: TRBD2 (5 bases). The germline CDR1 and CDR2 sequences are SGHDT and YYEEEE. V was trimmed by 6 bases and J by 5 bases, leaving 14 bases between them. The CDR3 totals 13 residues. CDR3 sequence (DNA): TGTGCCAGCAACGGACTGTCCGCGGAGACCCAGTACTTC. Amino acids: CASNGLSAETQYF.

This chain connects TRBV25-1 to TRBJ1-4, with D possibly matching TRBD1 (6 bases). The V end lost 3 bases, the J end lost 7 bases, and 15 bases lay between the germline ends. CDR1 is MGHDK, CDR2 SYGVNS, per germline. This CDR3 has 15 residues. CDR3 residues: CASSEGNREGEKLFF. The CDR3 DNA is TGTGCCAGCAGTGAGGGAAACAGGGAAGGTGAAAAACTGTTTTTT.

This clonotype showed up just once. This chain links TRBV12-3 or TRBV12-4 with TRBJ1-2, with 8 bases that match TRBD1. V lost 6 bases to trimming and J lost 0 bases; unmatched junction nucleotides: 9. CDR3 length equals 16 residues. CDR3 amino acids: CASSNGQGKPNYGYTF. The CDR3 nucleotides are TGTGCCAGCAGCAACGGACAGGGAAAGCCTAACTATGGCTACACCTTC.

Only one count was recorded for this clonotype. This chain links TRBV30 with TRBJ2-1, with 12 bases fitting TRBD2. Losses at the gene ends were 1 base for V and 8 bases for J; bases not matched to a gene: 9. Germline loops: CDR1 GTSNPN, CDR2 SVGIG (reference sequence). This CDR3 is built from 16 residues. The CDR3 sequence: CAWSATSGSWGDEQFF. The DNA of the CDR3 is TGTGCCTGGAGTGCGACTAGCGGGAGTTGGGGCGATGAGCAGTTCTTC. Together with reference TRBV30 and TRBJ2-1, the CDR3 gives the full variable domain: SQTIHQWPATLVQPVGSPLSLECTVEGTSNPNLYWYRQAAGRGLQLLFYSVGIGQISSEVPQNLSASRPQDRQFILSSKKLLLSDSGFYLCAWSATSGSWGDEQFFGPGTRLTVL.

This sequence joins TRBV6-5 and TRBJ1-2; TRBD1 matches 7 bases. CDR3 length: 14 residues. Germline CDR1 and CDR2: MNHEY and SVGAGI. Trimming removed 1 base from V and 4 bases from J; junction bases left unmatched: 3. The CDR3 reads CASSYFGQAYGYTF. DNA for the CDR3: TGTGCCAGCAGTTACTTTGGACAGGCCTATGGCTACACCTTC.

This clonotype was picked up one time. The rearrangement links TRBV14 to TRBJ1-5; D remains unclear. In germline, CDR1 is SGHDN, CDR2 FVKESK. V gave up 2 bases and J gave up 5 bases, with 10 bases separating them. The CDR3 covers 14 residues. DNA of the CDR3: TGTGCCAGCAGCCAAACAACAGACGATCAGCCCCAGCATTTT. Residues: CASSQTTDDQPQHF.

The rearrangement uses TRBV29-1 and TRBJ1-2; no definite D call. Germline CDR1 is SQVTM and CDR2 is ANQGSEA. The CDR3 is made up of 13 amino acids. V gave up 2 bases and J gave up 4 bases, with 11 bases separating them. The CDR3 protein is CSVEYGEAYGYTF. The CDR3, as DNA: TGCAGCGTTGAATATGGGGAGGCCTATGGCTACACCTTC. Using reference TRBV29-1 and TRBJ1-2 for the parts outside the CDR3, the full variable domain is SAVISQKPSRDICQRGTSLTIQCQVDSQVTMMFWYRQQPGQSLTLIATANQGSEATYESGFVIDKFPISRPNLTFSTLTVSNMSPEDSSIYLCSVEYGEAYGYTFGSGTRLTVV.

CDR3 protein: CASSLGPGQGSEAFF. The CDR3 bases are TGTGCCAGCAGCTTAGGACCGGGACAGGGGTCTGAAGCTTTCTTT. The V gene is TRBV11-2, the J gene TRBJ1-1; 10 bases map to TRBD1. Losses at the gene ends were 1 base for V and 6 bases for J; bases not matched to a gene: 5. Germline lookup yields CDR1 SGHAT and CDR2 FQNNGV. CDR3 size: 15 residues.

The V call is TRBV7-9, the J call TRBJ2-7; 10 positions match TRBD2. The CDR3 has 15 residues. In germline, CDR1 is SEHNR, CDR2 FQNEAQ (reference sequence). After removal of 5 bases from V and 2 bases from J, the junction contained 6 bases not matched to a gene. CDR3 amino acids: CASSPSSGRAYEQYF. CDR3 coding DNA: TGTGCCAGCAGCCCCTCGAGCGGGAGGGCCTACGAGCAGTACTTC.

The chain is built from TRBV29-1 and TRBJ2-3; 7 bases are shared with TRBD1. This CDR3 has 13 amino acids. The germline CDR1 and CDR2 sequences are SQVTM and ANQGSEA. The V segment lost 5 bases and the J segment 5 bases; nucleotides outside the gene matches: 7. The CDR3: CSVLQGEIDTQYF. DNA for the CDR3: TGCAGCGTTCTTCAGGGGGAGATAGATACGCAGTATTTT.

This rearrangement joins TRBV5-1 to TRBJ2-7; 8 nucleotides agree with TRBD2. The trim removed 4 bases at V and 3 bases at J, leaving 6 bases unmatched. CDR3 length: 14 amino acids. CDR1 and CDR2 (germline): SGHRS, YFSETQ. CDR3 amino acids: CASSPEREHYEQYF. The CDR3, as DNA: TGCGCCAGCAGCCCCGAGCGGGAGCACTACGAGCAGTACTTC.

The chain recombines TRBV7-8 with TRBJ2-3, with TRBD2 matching over 12 bases. V shed 3 bases, J shed 2 bases, and the junction held 6 bases outside the gene matches. CDR3 length equals 17 residues. Germline V gives CDR1 SGHVS, CDR2 FQNEAQ. CDR3 sequence: CASSFEPSGRDTDTQYF. The CDR3 DNA follows: TGTGCCAGCAGCTTCGAGCCTAGCGGGAGGGACACAGATACGCAGTATTTT.

The CDR3 sequence is CASSRASYNEQFF. In nucleotides, the CDR3 is TGTGCCAGCAGCCGAGCCTCCTACAATGAGCAGTTCTTC. The genes are TRBV27 and TRBJ2-1; unclear D gene. Trimming cost V 6 bases and J 0 bases, with 6 bases left between them. This CDR3 is built from 13 residues. From germline, CDR1 is MNHEY and CDR2 SMNVEV (reference sequence).

The chain couples TRBV12-3 or TRBV12-4 to TRBJ2-5; D is uncertain. V dropped 7 bases and J dropped 2 bases, with 11 bases sitting between them. This CDR3 region has 13 residues. The CDR3 loop is CASISAGQETQYF. CDR3 DNA: TGTGCCAGCATCTCAGCCGGACAAGAGACCCAGTACTTC.

This clonotype occurred once. This sequence joins TRBV6-2 or TRBV6-3 and TRBJ2-1; no reliable D call. This CDR3 spans 11 amino acids. Trimming removed 5 bases at V and 9 bases at J, with 8 bases between. Per the germline V gene, CDR1 is MNHEY and CDR2 is SVGEGT. CDR3 in amino acids: CASSDAVEQFF. DNA for the CDR3: TGTGCCAGCAGTGATGCAGTTGAGCAGTTCTTC.

The chain combines TRBV13 with TRBJ2-2; 7 bases map to TRBD1. This CDR3 contains 14 residues. After removal of 4 bases from V and 5 bases from J, the junction contained 4 bases not matched to a gene. Germline CDR1 reads PRHDT; CDR2 reads FYEKMQ (reference sequence). DNA for the CDR3: TGTGCCAGCAGCTCTGACAGGGTAACCGGGGAGCTGTTTTTT. Translating it yields CASSSDRVTGELFF.

The genes are TRBV4-2 and TRBJ2-7; TRBD2 matches 11 bases. Germline lookup yields CDR1 LGHNA and CDR2 YNFKEQ. CDR3 length: 17 residues. J gave up 5 bases and V 0 bases, and 9 bases lay outside the gene matches. As DNA, the CDR3 is TGTGCCAGCAGCCAAGAGTCTCGTGCTAGCGGGAGGAACGAGCAGTACTTC. Protein product: CASSQESRASGRNEQYF.

This sequence joins TRBV13 and TRBJ2-1; possibly TRBD1 for D (5 bases). Germline CDR1 and CDR2: PRHDT and FYEKMQ (reference sequence). Trimming stripped 5 bases from V and 5 bases from J, with 16 bases between. The CDR3 loop spans 15 amino acids. CDR3 DNA: TGTGCCAGCAGCGGACAAACCTCCCCCCACAATGAGCAGTTCTTC. Protein sequence: CASSGQTSPHNEQFF.

The chain links TRBV5-6 to TRBJ2-1; D not certain. The CDR3 loop spans 15 amino acids. In germline, CDR1 is SGHDT, CDR2 YYEEEE. V lost 5 bases and J 0 bases, leaving 12 bases between the germline ends. CDR3 in amino acids: CASRSLDSSYNEQFF. Written as DNA, the CDR3 is TGTGCCAGCAGATCTTTAGATAGCTCCTACAATGAGCAGTTCTTC.

This chain joins TRBV6-4 and TRBJ2-1; 8 bases match TRBD2. Looked up from germline, CDR1 is MRHNA and CDR2 is SNTAGT. This CDR3 is 14 amino acids long. Germline trimming cut 3 bases from V and 9 bases from J; bases unmatched to any gene: 7. The CDR3 coding sequence is TGTGCCAGCAGTGAACGGGAGGGTTATAGTGAGCAGTTCTTC. This encodes CASSEREGYSEQFF.

V and J are TRBV12-3 or TRBV12-4 and TRBJ2-1; D ambiguous. The CDR3 is made up of 12 amino acids. V gave up 2 bases and J gave up 9 bases, with 8 bases separating them. Written as DNA, the CDR3 is TGTGCCAGCAGTTTAACTCCGGGTGAGCAGTTCTTC. Translating gives CASSLTPGEQFF.

V usage is TRBV29-1 and J usage is TRBJ2-1, with 9 bases aligning to TRBD1. V gave up 4 bases and J gave up 9 bases; unmatched junction bases: 7. Germline CDR1 and CDR2: SQVTM and ANQGSEA. The CDR3 runs 13 residues. The CDR3 protein is CSVGTGEGAEQFF. CDR3 sequence (DNA): TGCAGCGTTGGGACAGGGGAAGGCGCTGAGCAGTTCTTC.

The chain recombines TRBV28 with TRBJ2-3; 11 bases line up with TRBD2. This CDR3 is built from 16 residues. CDR1 and CDR2 (germline): MDHEN, SYDVKM. The trim removed 6 bases at V and 0 bases at J, leaving 5 bases unmatched. The CDR3 region has the DNA TGTGCCAGCAGGCCCGGGACTAGCGGTAGCACAGATACGCAGTATTTT. Its protein is CASRPGTSGSTDTQYF.

The chain recombines TRBV27 with TRBJ1-5, with D unclear. V lost 2 bases to trimming and J lost 6 bases, with 20 bases between them. CDR3 length: 17 amino acids. CDR1 and CDR2 (germline): MNHEY, SMNVEV (reference sequence). CDR3 sequence: CASSLTGREVVGQPQHF. The CDR3 DNA reads as TGTGCCAGCAGTTTAACGGGAAGGGAGGTAGTAGGTCAGCCCCAGCATTTT.

The chain carries TRBV30 and TRBJ2-5; 10 bases are a match to TRBD2. This CDR3 is built from 15 residues. V shed 1 base and J 3 bases; nucleotides not matched to a gene: 5. Per germline, CDR1 GTSNPN and CDR2 SVGIG (reference sequence). The chain's CDR3 is CAWSEWLAGEETQYF. The CDR3 DNA follows: TGTGCCTGGAGTGAGTGGCTAGCGGGAGAAGAGACCCAGTACTTC. Based on the CDR3 plus reference TRBV30 and TRBJ2-5, the full variable domain is SQTIHQWPATLVQPVGSPLSLECTVEGTSNPNLYWYRQAAGRGLQLLFYSVGIGQISSEVPQNLSASRPQDRQFILSSKKLLLSDSGFYLCAWSEWLAGEETQYFGPGTRLLVL.

This sequence joins TRBV5-4 and TRBJ1-3; D is unresolved. Per germline, CDR1 SGHNT and CDR2 YYREEE (reference sequence). Trimming pared 5 bases from V and 0 bases from J, leaving 12 bases between. CDR3 length equals 15 residues. The CDR3 nucleotides read TGTGCCAGCAGTAAACAGCGAAACTCTGGAAACACCATATATTTT. Protein product: CASSKQRNSGNTIYF.

The gene calls are TRBV13 and TRBJ2-7, with D possibly matching TRBD2 (6 bases). CDR3 length equals 17 residues. Looked up from germline, CDR1 is PRHDT and CDR2 is FYEKMQ (reference sequence). V lost 4 bases and J lost 0, with 19 bases in between. In DNA, the CDR3 is TGTGCCAGCAGCTCCGCCGGGACTCCGATTAGCTCCTACGAGCAGTACTTC. Translation: CASSSAGTPISSYEQYF.

This chain joins TRBV6-2 or TRBV6-3 and TRBJ2-7; D uncertain. CDR1 and CDR2 (germline): MNHEY, SVGEGT. This CDR3 is 13 amino acids long. V was pared by 5 bases and J by 3 bases, with 11 bases between. CDR3 residues: CASSPTARYEQYF. CDR3 nucleotides: TGTGCCAGCAGTCCGACGGCTCGCTACGAGCAGTACTTC.

In its sample, this clonotype was seen once. The genes are TRBV27 and TRBJ2-7; no definite D call. CDR1 is MNHEY, CDR2 SMNVEV, per germline (reference sequence). Trimming stripped 2 bases from V and 3 bases from J, with 8 bases between. This CDR3 region has 13 residues. CDR3 DNA: TGTGCCAGCAGTTTAGGGGTGGGCTACGAGCAGTACTTC. Translation gives CASSLGVGYEQYF.

The CDR3 DNA is TGTGCCAGCAGTTTACTCCAGGGACGTGAAAAACTGTTTTTT. Its protein is CASSLLQGREKLFF. The genes are TRBV27 and TRBJ1-4; tentatively, D is TRBD1 (5 bases). The CDR3 spans 14 residues. Trimming pared 2 bases from V and 7 bases from J, leaving 11 bases between. CDR1 MNHEY and CDR2 SMNVEV come from the germline V gene (reference sequence).

This chain joins TRBV28 and TRBJ2-7; D assignment may be TRBD1 or TRBD2 (6 bases each). V lost 2 bases and J 3 bases, leaving 11 bases between the germline ends. CDR1 MDHEN and CDR2 SYDVKM come from the germline V gene. CDR3 length: 14 amino acids. This CDR3 reads CASSLLGGGYEQYF. The CDR3 bases are TGTGCCAGCAGTTTACTGGGGGGCGGCTACGAGCAGTACTTC.